These 26 T cell receptor beta chains came from one sample sequenced in a study of cytomegalovirus exposure and HLA in healthy donors. Vbeta (60) and Jbeta (13) primers were used in the PCR. Measured with immunoSEQ multiplex PCR; TCRdb has only the in-frame clones, and not every one. The table shows approximately 220,000 clones, with about four fifths occurring only once. Sequencing used PBMCs. These receptor sequences come from a young man in good health and CMV-seronegative.

CDR3 sequence (DNA): TGTGCCAGCAGTTCGGACAGTGTAGAAAAACTGTTTTTT. The encoded protein is CASSSDSVEKLFF. This chain connects TRBV5-4 to TRBJ1-4, with D perhaps TRBD1 (6 bases). Germline lookup yields CDR1 SGHNT and CDR2 YYREEE (reference sequence). This CDR3 region has 13 residues. V was clipped by 5 bases and J by 8 bases, with 13 bases between them.

The chain links TRBV9 to TRBJ1-3, with 7 bases aligning to TRBD1. J gave up 6 bases and V 5 bases, and 8 bases lay outside the gene matches. This CDR3 spans 14 amino acids. CDR1 and CDR2 from the germline V gene are SGDLS and YYNGEE. DNA for the CDR3: TGTGCCAGCAGTCAGACAGGGACCGAAAACACCATATATTTT. Translation: CASSQTGTENTIYF.

The CDR3 is CASSPRQGWNTEAFF. The DNA for the CDR3 is TGTGCCAGCAGCCCCCGACAGGGGTGGAACACTGAAGCTTTCTTT. This chain links TRBV7-2 with TRBJ1-1; 8 nucleotides match TRBD1. V trimming: 5 bases; J trimming: 1 base; junction bases outside the gene matches: 6. CDR1 and CDR2 (germline): SGHTA, FQGNSA. The CDR3 contains 15 residues.

The table lists this clone with a count of one. V gene TRBV9 combines with J gene TRBJ2-1; possibly TRBD2 for D (5 bases). The CDR3 has 15 residues. Germline V gene lookup returns CDR1 SGDLS and CDR2 YYNGEE. Trimming removed 4 bases from V and 3 bases from J, with 14 bases in between. The chain's CDR3 is CASSPHGEGYNEQFF. CDR3 nucleotides: TGTGCCAGCAGCCCTCACGGGGAAGGCTACAATGAGCAGTTCTTC.

V gene TRBV7-3 combines with J gene TRBJ2-5, with a tentative D call TRBD2 (5 bases). Germline-derived CDR1 and CDR2 are SGHTA and FQGTGA. CDR3 length: 14 residues. Trimming left V 0 bases short and J 5 bases short, with 10 bases between. The DNA for the CDR3 is TGTGCCAGCAGCTTAACAGGGAGTAGGGAGACCCAGTACTTC. It codes for CASSLTGSRETQYF.

This clone has more than one count but fewer than ten. The V call is TRBV21-1, the J call TRBJ2-7; the D call of TRBD1 is as the table states it, not checked on the DNA. TRBV21-1 is labeled a pseudogene. The CDR3 covers 13 residues. The CDR3 is CASSTQDAYEQYF. CDR3 bases: TGTGCCAGCAGCACCCAGGATGCCTACGAGCAGTACTTC.

The rearrangement uses TRBV5-5 and TRBJ2-3; the D gene is possibly TRBD1 (6 bases). V lost 3 bases and J 2 bases, leaving 22 bases between the germline ends. From germline, CDR1 is SGHKS and CDR2 YYEKEE (reference sequence). This CDR3 has 18 amino acids. CDR3 region: CASSSGTRFLRDTDTQYF. The CDR3 coding sequence is TGTGCCAGCAGCTCCGGGACACGTTTTCTAAGGGACACAGATACGCAGTATTTT. Filled out from reference TRBV5-5 and TRBJ2-3, the complete variable domain reads DAGVTQSPTHLIKTRGQQVTLRCSPISGHKSVSWYQQVLGQGPQFIFQYYEKEERGRGNFPDRFSARQFPNYSSELNVNALLLGDSALYLCASSSGTRFLRDTDTQYFGPGTRLTVL.

This clone was detected once. The V call is TRBV4-3, the J call TRBJ2-1, with D perhaps TRBD1 (7 bases). Trimming left V 4 bases short and J 0 bases short, with 16 bases between. The CDR3 runs to 17 residues. CDR1 is LGHNA and CDR2 is YSLEER in the germline V gene. CDR3 amino acids: CASSLMAGGYSYNEQFF. CDR3 DNA sequence: TGCGCCAGCAGCCTAATGGCAGGGGGGTACTCCTACAATGAGCAGTTCTTC.

This clone was observed a few times. Its ends do not fully match the called genes, so a read error is possible. The rearrangement links TRBV7-9 to TRBJ1-2; TRBD1 matches 8 bases. The germline CDR1 and CDR2 sequences are SEHNR and FQNEAQ (reference sequence). CDR3 size: 17 residues. The CDR3 protein is CSSSLEPPLTGDYGYTF. CDR3 DNA: TGTTCCAGCAGCTTAGAGCCCCCCCTGACAGGGGACTATGGCTACACCTTC.

The chain employs TRBV18 and TRBJ1-2; D is undetermined. Germline V gives CDR1 KGHSH, CDR2 LQKENI. The V end lost 3 bases, the J end lost 6 bases, and 17 bases lay between the germline ends. The CDR3 spans 15 residues. CDR3 region: CASSPRLSGSHGYTF. The CDR3 nucleotides are TGTGCCAGCTCACCGCGGCTTTCCGGTTCTCATGGCTACACCTTC.

A note on this clone: An end of the junction differs from the germline gene, which may be a read error. The chain recombines TRBV28 with TRBJ1-1; D may be TRBD1 (6 bases). Germline V CDR1 and CDR2: MDHEN, SYDVKM. This CDR3 region has 13 residues. The CDR3 DNA follows: TGTGCCAGCAGTGACAGGTCGGGAGGTAATTATCTCTTT. It specifies CASSDRSGGNYLF.

This clone appeared a single time. This sequence joins TRBV28 and TRBJ1-1; weak D call: TRBD1 (6 bases). Germline CDR1 and CDR2: MDHEN and SYDVKM. CDR3 length: 16 residues. V was clipped by 6 bases and J by 0 bases, with 17 bases between them. The CDR3 DNA is TGTGCCAGCAGACCTCCCAGGGGTATGGTGAACACTGAAGCTTTCTTT. This translates into CASRPPRGMVNTEAFF.

This clone has a handful of counts. CDR3 loop: CASSLSSGTLQETQYF. The CDR3 nucleotides read TGTGCCAGCAGCTTATCTAGCGGGACCTTACAAGAGACCCAGTACTTC. The chain combines TRBV7-3 with TRBJ2-5; 9 nucleotides match TRBD2. This CDR3 comprises 16 residues. V shed 2 bases and J 2 bases; nucleotides not matched to a gene: 6. Germline V lookup: CDR1 SGHTA, CDR2 FQGTGA.

J is TRBJ2-5 and V is TRBV18; no clear D. CDR3 length equals 13 residues. Trimming cost V 3 bases and J 2 bases, with 7 bases left between them. Germline V gene data show CDR1 as KGHSH and CDR2 as LQKENI. The CDR3 reads CASSPARQETQYF. The CDR3 nucleotides read TGTGCCAGCTCACCGGCCCGTCAAGAGACCCAGTACTTC.

The chain has TRBV5-1 and TRBJ1-1, with D possibly being TRBD1 (6 bases). The CDR3 is made up of 14 amino acids. The V end lost 2 bases, the J end lost 5 bases, and 13 bases lay between the germline ends. Germline assignment: CDR1 SGHRS and CDR2 YFSETQ. DNA for the CDR3: TGCGCCAGCAGCTTCCAGGGGACGGGGACTGAAGCTTTCTTT. This translates into CASSFQGTGTEAFF.

The J gene is TRBJ2-1, the V gene TRBV6-6; a weak D match, TRBD1 (5 bases). Trimming removed 6 bases at V and 3 bases at J, with 15 bases between. CDR3 length: 15 residues. Per germline, CDR1 MNHNY and CDR2 SVGAGI (reference sequence). The DNA for the CDR3 is TGTGCCAGCAGAGGCGGACCCCAGGGCTACAATGAGCAGTTCTTC. Translation: CASRGGPQGYNEQFF.

This clone was counted between two and nine times. This chain links TRBV28 with TRBJ2-7; TRBD1 might be the D (5 bases). V was shortened by 6 bases and J by 2 bases, with 11 bases between the two germline ends. CDR3 length: 13 residues. Germline V gene data show CDR1 as MDHEN and CDR2 as SYDVKM. The CDR3 coding sequence is TGTGCCAGCAGCCGAGACAGTGCCTACGAGCAGTACTTC. This gives the protein CASSRDSAYEQYF.

The genes are TRBV10-2 and TRBJ2-3, with TRBD2 identical over 10 bases. V trimming: 2 bases; J trimming: 4 bases; junction bases outside the gene matches: 3. The CDR3 is made up of 15 amino acids. Germline-derived CDR1 and CDR2 are WSHSY and SAAADI. The CDR3 region is CASSEPGLAADTQYF. In DNA, the CDR3 is TGCGCCAGCAGTGAGCCCGGACTAGCGGCAGATACGCAGTATTTT.

This sequence joins TRBV25-1 and TRBJ2-1; 14 bases are shared with TRBD2. Germline V gene data show CDR1 as MGHDK and CDR2 as SYGVNS. J gave up 1 base and V 10 bases, and 6 bases lay outside the gene matches. The CDR3 runs to 16 residues. In DNA form, the CDR3 reads TGTGCCACCGGACTAGCGGGGGGCCTGTCCTACAATGAGCAGTTCTTC. Amino acid sequence: CATGLAGGLSYNEQFF.

The genes are TRBV14 and TRBJ2-3, with D possibly TRBD1 on 6 matching bases. CDR3 length equals 14 residues. V was shortened by 3 bases and J by 11 bases, with 18 bases between the two germline ends. CDR1 is SGHDN, CDR2 FVKESK, per germline. The CDR3 nucleotides read TGTGCCAGCAGCCACCCAGGGGTGGTTCGAGGGCAGTATTTT. Translated: CASSHPGVVRGQYF.

The chain uses TRBV6-5 and TRBJ2-7, with D hard to call. CDR3 length: 15 residues. Germline V gene lookup returns CDR1 MNHEY and CDR2 SVGAGI. V lost 5 bases, J lost 0 bases, and 14 bases lay in between. This CDR3 is CASSLTRYSSYEQYF. For the CDR3, the DNA is TGTGCCAGCAGTCTTACGAGGTACTCCTCCTACGAGCAGTACTTC.

The DNA for the CDR3 is TGCAGCGTTAGACAGGGTGGAGGCTCCTACGAGCAGTACTTC. The encoded protein is CSVRQGGGSYEQYF. The J gene is TRBJ2-7, the V gene TRBV29-1; 7 nucleotides line up with TRBD1. This CDR3 has 14 amino acids. The ends lost 5 bases at V and 0 bases at J; junction bases unmatched: 7. Germline CDR1 reads SQVTM; CDR2 reads ANQGSEA.

This clone occurred once. V and J are TRBV7-9 and TRBJ1-2; D unclear. V shed 5 bases and J shed 2 bases, with 18 bases lying between them. The germline V gene encodes CDR1 SEHNR and CDR2 FQNEAQ (reference sequence). This CDR3 comprises 16 residues. The DNA for the CDR3 is TGTGCCAGCAGCGGCGAAGGAGGACGTATCAACTATGGCTACACCTTC. Translation gives CASSGEGGRINYGYTF.

This chain connects TRBV7-2 to TRBJ1-4, with 8 bases aligning to TRBD1. Germline V gene sequence: CDR1 SGHTA, CDR2 FQGNSA. After removal of 5 bases from V and 1 base from J, the junction contained 6 bases not matched to a gene. The CDR3 has 16 residues. The CDR3 nucleotides read TGTGCCAGCAGCCTGACCGGGACAGGAACTAATGAAAAACTGTTTTTT. Protein product: CASSLTGTGTNEKLFF. The full variable domain, its missing parts supplied by reference TRBV7-2 and TRBJ1-4, is GAGVSQSPSNKVTEKGKDVELRCDPISGHTALYWYRQSLGQGLEFLIYFQGNSAPDKSGLPSDRFSAERTGGSVSTLTIQRTQQEDSAVYLCASSLTGTGTNEKLFFGSGTQLSVL.

The count of this clone is one. One end of the junction fails to match germline, which may point to a read error. This chain links TRBV29-1 with TRBJ2-1, with D possibly being TRBD1 (6 bases). CDR1 is SQVTM, CDR2 ANQGSEA, per germline. The length of the CDR3 is 11 residues. CDR3 in amino acids: CGVERGNEQFF. In nucleotides, the CDR3 is TGCGGCGTTGAGAGGGGGAATGAGCAGTTCTTC.

The rearrangement links TRBV28 to TRBJ2-1, with TRBD1 identical over 9 bases. The junction had 6 bases not matched to a gene; V was cut back by 6 bases and J by 3 bases. The CDR3 extends over 15 amino acids. Germline loops: CDR1 MDHEN, CDR2 SYDVKM. The CDR3 loop is CASSRPGQGYNEQFF. The CDR3 coding sequence is TGTGCCAGCAGCCGGCCGGGACAGGGCTACAATGAGCAGTTCTTC.